These T cell receptor beta chains were read from a single sample in a study of PD-L1 blockade in urothelial cancer. Here immunoSEQ multiplex PCR was the method, and the copy in TCRdb shows in-frame clones only, minus some. The table lists tens of thousands of clones, nearly 85% of them singletons. Sequencing used PBMCs, obtained around atezolizumab (anti-PD-L1) treatment. All receptors come from a man aged 55 to 70 with urothelial cancer. CDR3s include the opening cysteine and the closing phenylalanine or tryptophan. The D gene is left open where the match is weak. Some rows mark clone size as missing; the rest say once, few, many or name a class of expanded clone.

v_call	j_call	clone_size	d_call	cdr3_length	cdr3_aa	cdr3_nt
TRBV9	TRBJ1-1	-	-	14	CASSPEEGRTEAFF	TGTGCCAGCAGCCCCGAGGAGGGTCGGACTGAAGCTTTCTTT
TRBV6-5	TRBJ1-3	once	TRBD1	16	CASSSRDRGSGNTIYF	TGTGCCAGCAGTTCCCGGGACAGGGGCTCTGGAAACACCATATATTTT
TRBV5-1	TRBJ1-6	-	-	15	CASSLVAGFNSPLHF	TGCGCCAGCAGCTTGGTCGCGGGGTTTAATTCACCCCTCCACTTT
TRBV28	TRBJ1-2	-	TRBD1	14	CASRPTGRNYGYTF	TGTGCCAGCAGACCGACAGGGAGGAACTATGGCTACACCTTC
TRBV11-3	TRBJ2-3	-	-	14	CASSYNGGTDTQYF	TGTGCCAGCAGCTACAACGGGGGCACAGATACGCAGTATTTT
TRBV5-1	TRBJ2-7	-	TRBD1	13	CASRRGPSYEQYF	TGCGCCAGCAGGAGGGGGCCCTCCTACGAGCAGTACTTC
TRBV15	TRBJ2-1	-	-	11	CATSAGMEQFF	TGTGCCACCAGCGCAGGAATGGAACAGTTCTTC
TRBV2	TRBJ1-6	-	-	14	CASRQGTEFSTLHF	TGTGCCAGCAGGCAGGGAACGGAATTCTCTACCCTCCACTTT
TRBV6-1	TRBJ2-1	-	-	16	CASSEALVLENNEQFF	TGTGCCAGCAGTGAAGCGCTTGTACTAGAGAACAATGAGCAGTTCTTC
TRBV11-1	TRBJ2-7	-	-	15	CASSSRGRSSYEQYF	TGTGCCAGCAGCTCGCGGGGGCGGAGCTCCTACGAGCAGTACTTC
TRBV29-1	TRBJ2-5	few	TRBD1	14	CSVEGQGLQETQYF	TGCAGCGTTGAGGGACAGGGCCTCCAAGAGACCCAGTACTTC
TRBV7-2	TRBJ1-5	-	-	15	CASSRDSRGNQPQHF	TGTGCCAGCAGCAGAGACAGCCGGGGCAATCAGCCCCAGCATTTT
TRBV7-8	TRBJ2-5	once	TRBD2	16	CASSPGSSGSEETQYF	TGTGCCAGCAGCCCCGGTAGTAGCGGGAGTGAAGAGACCCAGTACTTC
TRBV7-3	TRBJ1-2	-	TRBD1	15	CASSSSGGNWGGYTF	TGTGCCAGCAGCTCCTCAGGGGGCAATTGGGGTGGCTACACCTTC
TRBV6-4	TRBJ1-1	few	-	10	CASSDREAFF	TGTGCCAGCAGTGACCGTGAAGCTTTCTTT
TRBV10-3	TRBJ2-3	-	TRBD1	18	CAISGPGQGALGTDTQYF	TGTGCCATCAGTGGCCCGGGACAGGGGGCGTTGGGCACAGATACGCAGTATTTT
TRBV10-3	TRBJ1-6	-	TRBD1	16	CAISESAGGAGSPLHF	TGTGCCATCAGTGAGTCCGCAGGGGGCGCGGGTTCACCCCTCCACTTT
TRBV7-2	TRBJ1-1	-	-	14	CASSSRSRDTEAFF	TGTGCCAGCAGCTCCCGATCGAGGGACACTGAAGCTTTCTTT
TRBV27	TRBJ2-1	-	TRBD1	16	CASSLGYTGVGNEQFF	TGTGCCAGCAGTTTAGGTTATACAGGGGTTGGCAATGAGCAGTTCTTC
TRBV6-5	TRBJ1-1	-	TRBD1	15	CASSYSPPGGTEAFF	TGTGCCAGCAGTTACTCACCTCCAGGGGGCACTGAAGCTTTCTTT
TRBV28	TRBJ1-2	-	-	14	CAIGGYTQDYGYTF	TGTGCCATCGGCGGGTACACCCAGGACTATGGCTACACCTTC
TRBV29-1	TRBJ1-4	once	TRBD1	13	CSVAPGGGEKLFF	TGCAGCGTCGCCCCAGGGGGCGGTGAAAAACTGTTTTTT
TRBV7-3	TRBJ2-3	-	TRBD2	15	CASSLRTSVTDTQYF	TGTGCCAGCAGCTTACGGACTAGCGTTACAGATACGCAGTATTTT
TRBV11-3	TRBJ2-2	-	-	15	CASSHGQSNTGELFF	TGTGCCAGCAGCCACGGACAGTCGAACACCGGGGAGCTGTTTTTT
TRBV5-1	TRBJ2-1	-	TRBD2	14	CASSSSGSYNEQFF	TGCGCCAGCAGTTCTAGCGGGAGTTACAATGAGCAGTTCTTC
TRBV21-1	TRBJ2-7	-	-	15	CASSERQREGNEQYF	TGTGCCAGCAGCGAAAGGCAGCGGGAGGGTAACGAGCAGTACTTC
TRBV27	TRBJ1-2	-	-	17	CASSPRLRPNFNYGYTF	TGTGCCAGCAGCCCCCGCCTGCGGCCAAACTTTAACTATGGCTACACCTTC
TRBV2	TRBJ2-7	-	-	12	CASKGARVEQYF	TGTGCCAGCAAAGGGGCCCGCGTGGAGCAGTACTTC
TRBV28	TRBJ1-5	-	TRBD1	14	CASTPGQGGQPQHF	TGTGCCAGCACCCCGGGACAGGGGGGACAGCCCCAGCATTTT
TRBV6-6	TRBJ1-2	-	-	11	CASTPSEGYTF	TGTGCCAGCACCCCATCCGAGGGCTACACCTTC
TRBV28	TRBJ2-3	once	TRBD2	15	CASRQLAGEVDTQYF	TGTGCCAGCAGGCAACTAGCGGGGGAGGTAGATACGCAGTATTTT
TRBV7-2	TRBJ2-5	-	TRBD2	15	CASSSPGLALKTQYF	TGTGCCAGCAGCTCACCGGGACTAGCGTTGAAGACCCAGTACTTC
TRBV5-1	TRBJ2-7	-	TRBD2	15	CASSLEAGGFHEQYF	TGCGCCAGCAGCTTGGAGGCGGGAGGGTTCCACGAGCAGTACTTC
TRBV29-1	TRBJ2-2	-	TRBD2	14	CSVGGGSNTGELFF	TGCAGCGTTGGGGGGGGGTCGAACACCGGGGAGCTGTTTTTT
TRBV27	TRBJ2-7	-	TRBD2	14	CASSLLAGDYEQYF	TGTGCCAGCAGTTTACTAGCGGGTGACTACGAGCAGTACTTC
TRBV30	TRBJ2-1	-	TRBD2	17	CAWSVQGGLAGHGEQFF	TGTGCCTGGAGTGTACAGGGTGGGCTAGCGGGACACGGAGAGCAGTTCTTC
TRBV7-8	TRBJ2-4	-	TRBD2	14	CASSLGRGVNIQYF	TGTGCCAGCAGCCTGGGGAGGGGCGTAAACATTCAGTACTTC
TRBV30	TRBJ2-7	-	-	12	CAWRAGTYEQYF	TGTGCCTGGAGGGCAGGAACCTACGAGCAGTACTTC
TRBV15	TRBJ2-3	-	-	12	CATRAGPDTQYF	TGTGCCACCCGAGCAGGGCCAGATACGCAGTATTTT
TRBV14	TRBJ2-7	-	-	13	CASSQGAGYEQYF	TGTGCCAGCAGCCAAGGGGCAGGCTACGAGCAGTACTTC
TRBV9	TRBJ2-6	-	-	19	CASSVAGSRPVSGANVLTF	TGTGCCAGCAGCGTAGCGGGGTCGAGGCCCGTTTCTGGGGCCAACGTCCTGACTTTC
TRBV15	TRBJ2-5	-	-	14	CATSRAAAGETQYF	TGTGCCACCAGCAGAGCGGCGGCGGGGGAGACCCAGTACTTC
TRBV5-1	TRBJ2-1	-	-	16	CASSPIGRSGSNEQFF	TGCGCCAGCAGCCCGATCGGGCGGTCGGGAAGCAATGAGCAGTTCTTC
TRBV15	TRBJ2-5	-	-	13	CATGRLEEETQYF	TGTGCCACAGGCCGGCTGGAGGAGGAGACCCAGTACTTC
TRBV12-5	TRBJ1-1	-	TRBD1	13	CASGLEQGGEAFF	TGTGCTAGTGGTCTCGAGCAGGGGGGTGAAGCTTTCTTT
TRBV7-3	TRBJ2-7	-	TRBD2	13	CASGGGVAGEQYF	TGTGCCAGCGGGGGGGGAGTGGCGGGCGAGCAGTACTTC
TRBV5-1	TRBJ2-2	-	TRBD1	16	CASSLVVTGSTGELFF	TGCGCCAGCAGCTTGGTGGTGACAGGGAGCACCGGGGAGCTGTTTTTT
TRBV5-1	TRBJ1-2	-	-	13	CASSVGSRGGYTF	TGCGCCAGCAGCGTAGGGTCACGCGGGGGCTACACCTTC
TRBV5-4	TRBJ1-2	few	TRBD1	15	CASSFPGQSLSGYTF	TGTGCCAGCAGCTTCCCGGGACAGAGCCTCTCGGGCTACACCTTC
TRBV28	TRBJ1-5	-	TRBD1	16	CASSPRQGNSNQPQHF	TGTGCCAGCAGCCCTCGACAGGGAAATAGCAATCAGCCCCAGCATTTT
TRBV19	TRBJ1-1	-	TRBD1	15	CASSQLTGQGAEAFF	TGTGCCAGTAGCCAATTGACGGGACAGGGGGCAGAAGCTTTCTTT
TRBV2	TRBJ2-7	-	-	13	CASSEGGSYEQYF	TGTGCCAGCAGTGAGGGGGGTAGCTACGAGCAGTACTTC
TRBV6-1	TRBJ1-3	-	-	13	CASSEAGSGPPNF	TGTGCCAGCAGTGAAGCGGGGAGTGGGCCCCCCAATTTT
TRBV18	TRBJ2-7	-	TRBD2	16	CASSPKELAGAREQYF	TGTGCCAGCTCACCAAAGGAATTAGCGGGAGCGCGGGAGCAGTACTTC
TRBV30	TRBJ2-5	once	-	12	CAWSGSRETQYF	TGTGCCTGGAGCGGGAGTCGGGAGACCCAGTACTTC
TRBV29-1	TRBJ2-4	-	TRBD2	14	CSARSGRGKNIQYF	TGCAGCGCCCGTAGCGGGAGAGGGAAAAATATTCAGTACTTC
TRBV19	TRBJ2-5	-	-	13	CASSILLQETQYF	TGTGCCAGTAGTATACTCCTACAAGAGACCCAGTACTTC
TRBV29-1	TRBJ2-6	-	-	17	CSVEEDNGLSGANVLTF	TGCAGCGTTGAAGAAGACAATGGGCTATCTGGGGCCAACGTCCTGACTTTC
TRBV27	TRBJ2-2	-	TRBD2	19	CASSLKGRLAGEGTGELFF	TGTGCCAGCAGCCTAAAGGGCAGACTAGCGGGAGAAGGAACCGGGGAGCTGTTTTTT
TRBV25-1	TRBJ1-3	-	-	14	CASSEGGLSDTIYF	TGTGCCAGCAGTGAAGGGGGCCTATCGGACACCATATATTTT